This entry features one TCR beta chain sequence. The antigen remains unidentified. V gave up 0 bases and J gave up 0 bases, with 11 bases separating them. The length of the CDR3 is 16 residues. Looked up from germline, CDR1 is MNHEY and CDR2 is SMNVEV (reference sequence). These data originate in a study of T cells in localized non-small cell lung cancer. Study-wide results and caveats: Uninvolved adjacent lung had higher T cell clonality than tumor and all other tissues.

Libraries were prepared by immunoSEQ multiplex PCR; TCRdb keeps only in-frame clonotypes and omits some of them. The sample has some 50,000 clones, 81% seen once. This chain connects TRBV27 to TRBJ2-5; D remains unclear. This clonotype was sampled from a man aged 35 to 70 with stage III lung adenocarcinoma. Sequences were derived from peripheral blood mononuclear cells, sampled before any cancer treatment. The chain's CDR3 is CASSLSAERYQETQYF. In DNA form, the CDR3 reads TGTGCCAGCAGTTTATCGGCAGAGAGGTACCAAGAGACCCAGTACTTC.